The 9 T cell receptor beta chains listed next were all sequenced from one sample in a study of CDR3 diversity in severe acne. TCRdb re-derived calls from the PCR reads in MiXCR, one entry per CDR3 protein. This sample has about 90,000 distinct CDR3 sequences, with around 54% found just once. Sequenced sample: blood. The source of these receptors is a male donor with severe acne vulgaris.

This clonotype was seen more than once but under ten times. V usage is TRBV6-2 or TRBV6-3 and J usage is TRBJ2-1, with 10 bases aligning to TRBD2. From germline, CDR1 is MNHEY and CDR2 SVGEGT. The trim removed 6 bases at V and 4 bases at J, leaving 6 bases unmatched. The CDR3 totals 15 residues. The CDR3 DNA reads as TGTGCCAGCAGCTCTAGCGGGAGCGGGTACAATGAGCAGTTCTTC. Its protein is CASSSSGSGYNEQFF.

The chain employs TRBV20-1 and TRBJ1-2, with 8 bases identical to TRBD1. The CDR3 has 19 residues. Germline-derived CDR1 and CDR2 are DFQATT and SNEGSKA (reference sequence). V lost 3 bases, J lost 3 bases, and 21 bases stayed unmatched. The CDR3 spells CSASSSRRQGAASDYGYTF. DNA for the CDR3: TGCAGTGCTAGTAGCTCGAGGAGGCAGGGGGCTGCCAGTGACTATGGCTACACCTTC.

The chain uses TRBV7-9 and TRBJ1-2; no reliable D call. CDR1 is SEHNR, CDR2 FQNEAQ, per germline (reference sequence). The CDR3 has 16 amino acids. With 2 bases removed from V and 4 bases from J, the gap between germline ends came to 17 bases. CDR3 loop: CASSLRPGEFTYGYTF. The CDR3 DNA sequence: TGTGCCAGCAGCTTACGCCCCGGGGAGTTTACCTATGGCTACACCTTC.

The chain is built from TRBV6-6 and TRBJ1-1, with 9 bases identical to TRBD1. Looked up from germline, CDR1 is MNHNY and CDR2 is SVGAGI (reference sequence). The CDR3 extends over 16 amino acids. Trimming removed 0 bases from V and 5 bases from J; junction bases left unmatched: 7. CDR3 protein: CASSYSPRTGVTEAFF. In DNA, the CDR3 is TGTGCCAGCAGTTACTCGCCCAGGACAGGGGTGACTGAAGCTTTCTTT.

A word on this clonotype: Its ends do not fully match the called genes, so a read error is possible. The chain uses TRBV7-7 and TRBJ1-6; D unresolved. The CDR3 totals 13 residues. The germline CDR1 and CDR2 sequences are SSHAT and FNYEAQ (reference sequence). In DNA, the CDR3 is TGTGCTAGCAGCCCCCTCGCCTATTCACCCCTCCACTTT. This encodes CASSPLAYSPLHF.

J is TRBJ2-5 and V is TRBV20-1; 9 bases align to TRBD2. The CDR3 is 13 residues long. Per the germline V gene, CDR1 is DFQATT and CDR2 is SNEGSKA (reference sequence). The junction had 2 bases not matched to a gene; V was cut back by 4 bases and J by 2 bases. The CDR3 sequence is CSATAGGQETQYF. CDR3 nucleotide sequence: TGCAGTGCTACAGCGGGAGGACAAGAGACCCAGTACTTC.

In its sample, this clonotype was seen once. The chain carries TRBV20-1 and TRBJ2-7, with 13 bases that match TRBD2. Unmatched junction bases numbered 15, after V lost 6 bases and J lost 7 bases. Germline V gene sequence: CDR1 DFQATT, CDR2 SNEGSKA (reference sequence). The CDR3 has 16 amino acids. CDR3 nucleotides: TGCAGTGCCTTGGGCCGGACTAGCGGGAGCTCGGGGGAGCAGTACTTC. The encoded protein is CSALGRTSGSSGEQYF.

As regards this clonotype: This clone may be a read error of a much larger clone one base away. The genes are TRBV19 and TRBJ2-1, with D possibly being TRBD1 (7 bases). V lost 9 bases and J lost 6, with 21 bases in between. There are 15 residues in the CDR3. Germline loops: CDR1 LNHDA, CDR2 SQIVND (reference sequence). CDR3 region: CASSRGQEGLNEQFF. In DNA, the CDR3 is TGTGCCAGCTCAAGGGGGCAGGAGGGCCTCAATGAGCAGTTCTTC.

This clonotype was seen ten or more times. The CDR3 here is CASSGNTGELFF. In DNA, the CDR3 is TGTGCCAGCAGCGGGAACACCGGGGAGCTGTTTTTT. This chain joins TRBV9 and TRBJ2-2; D is unresolved. Trimming cost V 3 bases and J 1 base, with 1 base left between them. This CDR3 contains 12 residues. Per germline, CDR1 SGDLS and CDR2 YYNGEE.